This TCR beta chain was sequenced for a study of blood T cell repertoires in COVID-19. This clone has just a few counts. Method: immunoSEQ multiplex PCR; TCRdb's copy keeps in-frame clones and lacks some. The sample comprises tens of thousands of clones, 75% to 90% of which are singletons, and more than 15% rests with the top ten. Per the germline V gene, CDR1 is MDHEN and CDR2 is SYDVKM. V lost 6 bases to trimming and J lost 4 bases; unmatched junction nucleotides: 12. The CDR3 is 17 residues long. Sequenced sample: peripheral blood. V is TRBV28 and J is TRBJ1-4; 9 bases map to TRBD1. This TCR came from a man between 35 and 55 years old with COVID-19, enrolled during active disease. Here the CDR3 DNA reads TGTGCCAGCAGGGCGGGGACAGGGATTTCGGATAATGAAAAACTGTTTTTT. Translated: CASRAGTGISDNEKLFF.